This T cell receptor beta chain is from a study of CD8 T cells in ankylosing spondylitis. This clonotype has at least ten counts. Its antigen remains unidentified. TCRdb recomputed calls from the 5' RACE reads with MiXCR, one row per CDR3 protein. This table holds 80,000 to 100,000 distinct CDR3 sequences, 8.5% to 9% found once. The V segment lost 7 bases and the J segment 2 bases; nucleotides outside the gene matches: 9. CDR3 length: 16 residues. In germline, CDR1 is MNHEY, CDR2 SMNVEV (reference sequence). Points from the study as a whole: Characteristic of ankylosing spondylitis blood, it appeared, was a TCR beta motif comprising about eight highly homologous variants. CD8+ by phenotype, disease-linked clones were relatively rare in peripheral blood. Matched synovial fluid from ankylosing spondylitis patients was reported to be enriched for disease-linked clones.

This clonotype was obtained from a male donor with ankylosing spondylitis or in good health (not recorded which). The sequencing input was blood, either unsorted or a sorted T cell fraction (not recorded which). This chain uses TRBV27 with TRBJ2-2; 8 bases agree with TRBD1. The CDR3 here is CASKWAGGYNTGELFF. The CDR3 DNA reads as TGTGCCAGCAAATGGGCAGGGGGCTACAACACCGGGGAGCTGTTTTTT.